Presented here are 27 T cell receptor beta chains from one specimen sequenced in a study. A single record per CDR3 protein comes from TCRdb applying MiXCR to the RT-PCR reads. The sample contains 550,000 to 750,000 distinct CDR3 sequences, over 12% of which appear only once. The specimen sequenced was memory CD4+ T cells from blood. The receptors were gathered from a female donor in good health, serving as a healthy control.

The chain uses TRBV20-1 and TRBJ1-3, with D maybe TRBD1 (5 bases). The CDR3 is 11 amino acids. The germline V and J ends were trimmed by 5 bases and 7 bases, with 9 bases remaining between them. CDR1 DFQATT and CDR2 SNEGSKA come from the germline V gene (reference sequence). Here the CDR3 reads CSAGRQNTIYF. The CDR3 DNA reads as TGCAGTGCTGGGCGACAGAACACCATATATTTT.

This clonotype has more than one count but fewer than ten. The chain couples TRBV28 to TRBJ2-2, with 7 bases identical to TRBD2. Germline CDR1 and CDR2: MDHEN and SYDVKM. The junction had 8 bases not matched to a gene; V was cut back by 3 bases and J by 4 bases. CDR3 length: 16 residues. Written as DNA, the CDR3 is TGTGCCAGCAGTTTGGGTGGCGGGAGCGCCACCGGGGAGCTGTTTTTT. Translated, it gives CASSLGGGSATGELFF.

V and J are TRBV20-1 and TRBJ1-6; TRBD1 matches at 7 bases. The germline V gene has CDR1 DFQATT and CDR2 SNEGSKA (reference sequence). V was pared by 5 bases and J by 7 bases, with 5 bases of the junction left unmatched. The CDR3 loop spans 13 amino acids. The CDR3, as DNA: TGCAGTGCTGTAGACAGGGTAAATTCACCCCTCCACTTT. Translating gives CSAVDRVNSPLHF.

The chain links TRBV7-3 to TRBJ1-1, with D perhaps TRBD1 (5 bases). This CDR3 has 13 amino acids. Germline CDR1 SGHTA, CDR2 FQGTGA. V lost 5 bases, J lost 3 bases, and 10 bases lay in between. Here the CDR3 DNA reads TGTGCCAGCAGCCAACCGGGGGACACTGAAGCTTTCTTT. Translated: CASSQPGDTEAFF.

This chain connects TRBV28 to TRBJ1-1; no reliable D call. The CDR3 consists of 11 residues. The V gene's germline CDR1 is MDHEN and CDR2 SYDVKM. V was cut by 5 bases and J by 7 bases, with 8 bases left in between. In DNA form, the CDR3 reads TGTGCCAGCAGTCCATCCAATGAAGCTTTCTTT. Protein product: CASSPSNEAFF.

This clonotype was seen repeatedly, ten times or more. This chain uses TRBV7-2 with TRBJ2-5; TRBD1 agrees at 7 bases. V lost 2 bases and J lost 2; bases outside the gene matches: 2. The CDR3 runs 14 residues. Germline CDR1 and CDR2: SGHTA and FQGNSA. CDR3 residues: CASSLRTGQETQYF. As DNA, the CDR3 is TGTGCCAGCAGCTTAAGGACAGGACAAGAGACCCAGTACTTC.

Ten or more counts support this clonotype. The chain carries TRBV7-9 and TRBJ2-1; TRBD1 matches 7 bases. CDR1 is SEHNR, CDR2 FQNEAQ, per germline (reference sequence). This CDR3 contains 15 residues. Unmatched junction bases numbered 10, after V lost 4 bases and J lost 7 bases. In DNA, the CDR3 is TGTGCCAGCAGCTCCCAGGGGGAGCGATTAAATGAGCAGTTCTTC. Protein: CASSSQGERLNEQFF.

The J gene is TRBJ1-1, the V gene TRBV4-3; TRBD1 matches at 7 bases. The germline CDR1 and CDR2 sequences are LGHNA and YSLEER. This CDR3 spans 16 amino acids. Trimming removed 1 base from V and 3 bases from J; junction bases left unmatched: 8. The CDR3 nucleotides read TGCGCCAGCAGCCAAGTCGACAGGGAAAGACACACTGAAGCTTTCTTT. It specifies CASSQVDRERHTEAFF.

This rearrangement joins TRBV11-3 to TRBJ2-1; 11 nucleotides line up with TRBD2. CDR3 length: 15 residues. Germline V gives CDR1 SGHNT, CDR2 YENEEA. J was trimmed by 7 bases and V by 5 bases; bases with no gene match: 7. CDR3 DNA: TGTGCCAGCAGCATAGCGGGGGGGCTTGGGAATGAGCAGTTCTTC. Its translation: CASSIAGGLGNEQFF.

The chain recombines TRBV6-1 with TRBJ1-4; 12 bases align to TRBD1. Per the germline V gene, CDR1 is MNHNS and CDR2 is SASEGT. Trimming took 1 base from V and 8 from J; bases not matched to a gene: 2. The CDR3 is 15 residues long. The CDR3 DNA is TGTGCCAGCAGTGAAGTGGGACAGGGGGCAGAAAAACTGTTTTTT. Its protein is CASSEVGQGAEKLFF.

This clonotype has a count of ten or more. This chain joins TRBV15 and TRBJ2-2, with a weak D call TRBD1 (5 bases). The CDR3 has 15 amino acids. Trimming shortened V by 0 bases and J by 7 bases, and 12 bases separated the two germline ends. Germline V gene lookup returns CDR1 LNHNV and CDR2 YYDKDF (reference sequence). Here the CDR3 DNA reads TGTGCCACCAGCAGAGAGTGGCAGGGTGGCGGGGAGCTGTTTTTT. This encodes CATSREWQGGGELFF.

V gene TRBV27 combines with J gene TRBJ2-3, with no clear D. Trimming took off 8 bases at V and 0 bases at J, with 12 bases between the two ends. Germline CDR1 is MNHEY and CDR2 is SMNVEV (reference sequence). CDR3 length: 14 amino acids. The CDR3 DNA sequence: TGTGCCAGCGGCCGTAACGGGAGCACAGATACGCAGTATTTT. Translating it yields CASGRNGSTDTQYF.

This clonotype turned up a few times. This chain links TRBV24-1 with TRBJ2-1, with 10 bases fitting TRBD2. Looked up from germline, CDR1 is KGHDR and CDR2 is SFDVKD. V dropped 1 base and J dropped 6; count of bases not matched to a gene: 5. The CDR3 extends over 16 amino acids. The CDR3, as DNA: TGTGCCACCAGTGATTTCGGTGGGACTAGCGTCAATGAGCAGTTCTTC. The encoded protein is CATSDFGGTSVNEQFF.

The chain uses TRBV7-8 and TRBJ1-2, with D possibly TRBD1 on 5 matching bases. Trimming removed 3 bases from V and 7 bases from J, with 15 bases in between. Germline V gene sequence: CDR1 SGHVS, CDR2 FQNEAQ. This CDR3 is 14 amino acids long. CDR3 nucleotide sequence: TGTGCCAGCAGCTTCGAGGGCAGGGCTCCTGGCTACACCTTC. It encodes CASSFEGRAPGYTF. The whole variable domain, remainder taken from reference TRBV7-8 and TRBJ1-2, is GAGVSQSPRYKVAKRGQDVALRCDPISGHVSLFWYQQALGQGPEFLTYFQNEAQLDKSGLPSDRFFAERPEGSVSTLKIQRTQQEDSAVYLCASSFEGRAPGYTFGSGTRLTVV.

V usage is TRBV5-5 and J usage is TRBJ2-7; 10 positions match TRBD2. J lost 4 bases, V lost 1 base, and 8 bases had no gene match. The V gene's germline CDR1 is SGHKS and CDR2 YYEKEE (reference sequence). The CDR3 runs 16 residues. CDR3 sequence (DNA): TGTGCCAGCAGCTTGAGCCTAGCGGGGGTCATATACGAGCAGTACTTC. Its translation is CASSLSLAGVIYEQYF.

The genes are TRBV14 and TRBJ2-1; unclear D gene. V was trimmed by 0 bases and J by 7 bases, leaving 10 bases between them. CDR1 and CDR2 from the germline V gene are SGHDN and FVKESK. This CDR3 region has 14 residues. The CDR3 sequence is CASSQDRLINEQFF. The CDR3 coding sequence is TGTGCCAGCAGCCAAGATAGATTAATTAATGAGCAGTTCTTC.

A few counts support this clonotype. V and J are TRBV9 and TRBJ1-6, with TRBD1 matching 9 bases. The germline V gene encodes CDR1 SGDLS and CDR2 YYNGEE. J lost 14 bases, V lost 5 bases, and 11 bases had no gene match. CDR3 size: 14 residues. The CDR3 region is CASSGEQGASALHF. CDR3 in DNA: TGTGCCAGCAGTGGCGAACAGGGGGCCTCGGCCCTCCACTTT.

Points on this clonotype: Just one base apart from a much larger clone, this may be a read error. J is TRBJ2-2 and V is TRBV28; TRBD2 agrees at 12 bases. CDR3 length equals 15 residues. The germline V gene encodes CDR1 MDHEN and CDR2 SYDVKM. J gave up 5 bases and V 3 bases, and 1 base lay outside the gene matches. The CDR3 coding sequence is TGTGCCAGCAGTTTTGGGACTAGCGGGACCGGGGAGCTGTTTTTT. Protein product: CASSFGTSGTGELFF.

This clonotype was observed a few times. This chain links TRBV10-3 with TRBJ1-1, with D maybe TRBD1 (5 bases). This CDR3 has 15 amino acids. The ends were cut back, 0 bases at V and 5 bases at J, with 13 bases in the middle. Germline lookup yields CDR1 ENHRY and CDR2 SYGVKD. CDR3 DNA: TGTGCCATCAGTGAGTCGATTGGGGGAGGGACTGAAGCTTTCTTT. Amino acid sequence: CAISESIGGGTEAFF.

This clonotype was seen repeatedly, ten times or more. This chain uses TRBV7-9 with TRBJ2-1; 10 positions match TRBD2. With V trimmed by 3 bases and J by 2 bases, 1 base remained unmatched. The CDR3 contains 15 residues. The germline CDR1 and CDR2 sequences are SEHNR and FQNEAQ (reference sequence). The CDR3 nucleotides are TGTGCCAGCAGCTTTCTAGCGGGAGCCTACAATGAGCAGTTCTTC. Protein sequence: CASSFLAGAYNEQFF.

The chain carries TRBV28 and TRBJ1-5; D gene unclear. Germline V gene data show CDR1 as MDHEN and CDR2 as SYDVKM. The V and J ends lost 9 bases and 0 bases respectively, with 12 bases between them. CDR3 length equals 14 residues. CDR3 nucleotides: TGTGCCAGTAGTGTATCATATAGCAATCAGCCCCAGCATTTT. It codes for CASSVSYSNQPQHF.

The chain combines TRBV2 with TRBJ2-5; no definite D call. The CDR3 spans 15 residues. The germline V gene encodes CDR1 SNHLY and CDR2 FYNNEI. The V gene lost 5 bases and the J gene lost 5 bases, with 18 bases spanning the gap. The CDR3 DNA follows: TGTGCCAGCAGTCGAGACCGGACCGTCGAGGAGACCCAGTACTTC. Amino acids: CASSRDRTVEETQYF. The full variable domain, completed using reference TRBV2 and TRBJ2-5, is EPEVTQTPSHQVTQMGQEVILRCVPISNHLYFYWYRQILGQKVEFLVSFYNNEISEKSEIFDDQFSVERPDGSNFTLKIRSTKLEDSAMYFCASSRDRTVEETQYFGPGTRLLVL.

The chain employs TRBV29-1 and TRBJ1-6; D might be TRBD1 (6 bases). The CDR3 has 16 residues. V lost 3 bases and J 3 bases, leaving 15 bases between the germline ends. Germline CDR1 SQVTM, CDR2 ANQGSEA. Here the CDR3 DNA reads TGCAGCGTTGAGGACAGCTTCTTGATCTATAATTCACCCCTCCACTTT. It is translated as CSVEDSFLIYNSPLHF.

The gene calls are TRBV27 and TRBJ1-2, with 11 bases aligning to TRBD1. The length of the CDR3 is 14 residues. In germline, CDR1 is MNHEY, CDR2 SMNVEV (reference sequence). After removal of 3 bases from V and 7 bases from J, the junction contained 4 bases not matched to a gene. In nucleotides, the CDR3 is TGTGCCAGCAGTTTTTGGACAGGGGGCGGTGGCTACACCTTC. This encodes CASSFWTGGGGYTF.

In its sample, this clonotype was seen many times. The chain is built from TRBV5-1 and TRBJ2-7, with 8 positions matching TRBD1. This CDR3 has 17 residues. The V gene end was trimmed by 2 bases and the J gene end by 6 bases; junction bases not matched to a gene: 16. CDR1 and CDR2 (germline): SGHRS, YFSETQ. This CDR3 is CASSFKDRAPGGSEQYF. The CDR3 DNA reads TGCGCCAGCAGCTTTAAGGACAGGGCCCCTGGTGGGAGCGAGCAGTACTTC.

This clonotype was seen a single time. The chain carries TRBV20-1 and TRBJ2-3, with TRBD2 matching 11 bases. V gave up 1 base and J gave up 5 bases; unmatched junction bases: 20. The CDR3 is 20 amino acids. From germline, CDR1 is DFQATT and CDR2 SNEGSKA (reference sequence). The CDR3 here is CSARVPTGTSGTLRGDTQYF. CDR3 nucleotide sequence: TGCAGTGCTAGAGTACCAACCGGGACTAGCGGAACCCTGCGCGGAGATACGCAGTATTTT.

This clonotype was seen a few times. The chain uses TRBV11-3 and TRBJ2-3, with a possible D match to TRBD1 (6 bases). CDR3 length: 16 amino acids. Trimming took 5 bases from V and 7 from J, leaving 22 bases between them. Germline-derived CDR1 and CDR2 are SGHNT and YENEEA. This CDR3 reads CASSHPAGVQVYTQYF. Here the CDR3 DNA reads TGTGCCAGCAGCCACCCCGCAGGGGTGCAGGTTTATACGCAGTATTTT.